This T cell receptor (beta chain) was recorded in a study of blood T cell repertoires in COVID-19. Method: immunoSEQ multiplex PCR; TCRdb's copy keeps in-frame clones and lacks some. The table records about 210,000 clones, over 75% of them present only once. This clone occurred once. The CDR3 is 16 amino acids. V was pared by 10 bases and J by 0 bases, with 10 bases of the junction left unmatched. Germline-derived CDR1 and CDR2 are LNHDA and SQIVND (reference sequence). The chain couples TRBV19 to TRBJ2-2; 8 positions agree with TRBD2. The sequenced sample was PBMCs or T cells enriched from blood (not recorded which). This receptor was taken from a man aged 35 to 55 who had recovered from COVID-19. In nucleotides, the CDR3 is TGTGCCACCGCGGGAGGTAAAGTCTCGAACACCGGGGAGCTGTTTTTT. This gives the protein CATAGGKVSNTGELFF.